This T cell receptor beta chain was obtained from a study of cytomegalovirus exposure and HLA in healthy donors. Study-wide background: A previous analysis identified approximately 110 million unique TCR beta sequences derived from some 170 million T cells.

Vbeta (60) and Jbeta (13) primers were used in the PCR. The protocol was immunoSEQ multiplex PCR, while the TCRdb copy is restricted to in-frame clones and leaves out a portion. The sample is made up of around 100,000 clones, and the top ten hold about 0.59% of it. V was clipped by 2 bases and J by 2 bases; unmatched bases: 5. Germline CDR1 is MNHEY and CDR2 is SMNVEV (reference sequence). The CDR3 sequence is 15 residues long. The J gene is TRBJ1-2, the V gene TRBV27; 7 positions agree with TRBD1. The TCR originated in a man aged 50-59 years in good health and CMV-seronegative. The sample was PBMCs. The CDR3: CASSLAGTVNYGYTF. The CDR3 DNA follows: TGTGCCAGCAGTTTAGCCGGGACAGTCAACTATGGCTACACCTTC.